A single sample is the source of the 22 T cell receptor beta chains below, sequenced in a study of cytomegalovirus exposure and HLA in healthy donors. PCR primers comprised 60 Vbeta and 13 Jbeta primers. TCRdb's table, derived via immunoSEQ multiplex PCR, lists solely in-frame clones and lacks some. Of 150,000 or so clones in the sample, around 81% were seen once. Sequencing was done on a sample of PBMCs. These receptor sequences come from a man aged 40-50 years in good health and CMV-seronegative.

CDR3 nucleotides: TGCGCCAGCAGCTTGGTGGGACTGGTGCAAGAGACCCAGTACTTC. Amino acids: CASSLVGLVQETQYF. The gene calls are TRBV5-1 and TRBJ2-5, with D possibly TRBD2 on 6 matching bases. The CDR3 contains 15 residues. Germline assignment: CDR1 SGHRS and CDR2 YFSETQ. The V end lost 0 bases, the J end lost 2 bases, and 11 bases lay between the germline ends.

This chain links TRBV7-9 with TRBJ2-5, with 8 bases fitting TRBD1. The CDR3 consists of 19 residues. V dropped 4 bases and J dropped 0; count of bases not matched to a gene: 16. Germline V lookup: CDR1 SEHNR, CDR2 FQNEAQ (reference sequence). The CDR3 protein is CASSSGGKETDGYQETQYF. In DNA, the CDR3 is TGTGCCAGCAGCTCAGGGGGCAAGGAGACCGACGGGTACCAAGAGACCCAGTACTTC.

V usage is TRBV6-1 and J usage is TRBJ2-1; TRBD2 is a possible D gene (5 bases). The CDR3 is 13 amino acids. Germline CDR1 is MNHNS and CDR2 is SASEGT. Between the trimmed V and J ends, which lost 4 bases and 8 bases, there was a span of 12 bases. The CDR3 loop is CASSGHGVDEQFF. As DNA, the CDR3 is TGTGCCAGCAGTGGACACGGGGTCGATGAGCAGTTCTTC.

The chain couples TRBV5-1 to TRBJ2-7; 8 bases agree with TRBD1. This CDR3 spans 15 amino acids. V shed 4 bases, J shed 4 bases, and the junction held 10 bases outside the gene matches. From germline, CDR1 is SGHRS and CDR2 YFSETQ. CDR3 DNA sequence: TGCGCCAGCAGCGCGGACAGGGTTTGGGCATACGAGCAGTACTTC. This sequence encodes CASSADRVWAYEQYF.

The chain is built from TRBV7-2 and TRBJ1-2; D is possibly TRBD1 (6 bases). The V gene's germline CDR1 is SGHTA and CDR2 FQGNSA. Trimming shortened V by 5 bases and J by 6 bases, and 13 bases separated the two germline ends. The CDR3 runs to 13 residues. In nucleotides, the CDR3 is TGTGCCAGCAGCCCCGGGAGGGACAATGGCTACACCTTC. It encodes CASSPGRDNGYTF.

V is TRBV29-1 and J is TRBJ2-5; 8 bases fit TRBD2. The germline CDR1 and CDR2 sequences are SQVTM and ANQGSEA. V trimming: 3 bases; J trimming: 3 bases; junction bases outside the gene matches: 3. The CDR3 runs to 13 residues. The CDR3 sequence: CSVEELAEETQYF. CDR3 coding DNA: TGCAGCGTTGAGGAACTAGCGGAAGAGACCCAGTACTTC.

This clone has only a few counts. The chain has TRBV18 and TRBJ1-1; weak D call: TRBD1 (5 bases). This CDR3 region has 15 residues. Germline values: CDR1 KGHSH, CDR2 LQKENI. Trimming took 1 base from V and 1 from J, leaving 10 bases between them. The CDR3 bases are TGTGCCAGCTCACCACGGCGGGGGACGAACACTGAAGCTTTCTTT. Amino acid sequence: CASSPRRGTNTEAFF.

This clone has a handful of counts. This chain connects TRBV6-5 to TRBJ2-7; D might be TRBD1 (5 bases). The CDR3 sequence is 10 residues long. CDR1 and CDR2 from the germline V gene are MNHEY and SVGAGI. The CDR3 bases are TGTGCAACAGGAGAATACGAGCAGTACTTC. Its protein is CATGEYEQYF.

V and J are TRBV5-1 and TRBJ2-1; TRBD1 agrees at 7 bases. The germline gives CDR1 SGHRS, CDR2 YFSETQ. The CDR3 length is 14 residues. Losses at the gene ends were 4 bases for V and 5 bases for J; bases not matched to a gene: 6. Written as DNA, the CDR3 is TGCGCCAGCAGCCCCGGGACAGAAGACAATGAGCAGTTCTTC. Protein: CASSPGTEDNEQFF.

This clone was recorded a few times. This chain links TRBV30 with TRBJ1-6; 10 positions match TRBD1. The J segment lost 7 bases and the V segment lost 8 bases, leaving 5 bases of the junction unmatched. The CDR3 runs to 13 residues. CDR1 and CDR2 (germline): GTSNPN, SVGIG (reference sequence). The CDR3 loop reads CARGQGWNSPLHF. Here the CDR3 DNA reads TGTGCCCGGGGACAGGGGTGGAATTCACCCCTCCACTTT.

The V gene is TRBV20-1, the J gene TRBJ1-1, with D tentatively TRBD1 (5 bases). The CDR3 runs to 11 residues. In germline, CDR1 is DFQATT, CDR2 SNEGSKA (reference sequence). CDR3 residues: CRTGVNTEAFF. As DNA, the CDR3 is TGCAGAACAGGAGTGAACACTGAAGCTTTCTTT.

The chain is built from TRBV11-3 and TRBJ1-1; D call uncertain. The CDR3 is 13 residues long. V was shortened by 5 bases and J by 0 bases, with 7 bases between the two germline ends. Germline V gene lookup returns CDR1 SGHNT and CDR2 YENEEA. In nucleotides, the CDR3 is TGTGCCAGCAGCCGGTTCCTGAACACTGAAGCTTTCTTT. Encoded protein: CASSRFLNTEAFF.

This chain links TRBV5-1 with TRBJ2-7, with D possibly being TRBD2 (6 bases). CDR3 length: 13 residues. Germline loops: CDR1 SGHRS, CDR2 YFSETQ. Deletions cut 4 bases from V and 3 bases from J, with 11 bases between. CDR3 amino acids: CASSAGRSYEQYF. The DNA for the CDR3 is TGCGCCAGCAGCGCGGGACGCAGCTACGAGCAGTACTTC.

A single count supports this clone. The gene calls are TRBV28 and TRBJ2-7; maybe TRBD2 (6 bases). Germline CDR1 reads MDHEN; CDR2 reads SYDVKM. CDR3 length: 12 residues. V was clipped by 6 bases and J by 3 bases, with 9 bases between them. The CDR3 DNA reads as TGTGCCAGCAGGGGAGGAGACTACGAGCAGTACTTC. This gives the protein CASRGGDYEQYF.

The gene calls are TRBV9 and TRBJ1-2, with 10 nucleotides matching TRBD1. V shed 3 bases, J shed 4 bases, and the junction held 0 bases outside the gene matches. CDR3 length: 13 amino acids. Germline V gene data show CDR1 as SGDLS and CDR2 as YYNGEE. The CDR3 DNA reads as TGTGCCAGCAGCGGGACAGGGGGCTATGGCTACACCTTC. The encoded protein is CASSGTGGYGYTF.

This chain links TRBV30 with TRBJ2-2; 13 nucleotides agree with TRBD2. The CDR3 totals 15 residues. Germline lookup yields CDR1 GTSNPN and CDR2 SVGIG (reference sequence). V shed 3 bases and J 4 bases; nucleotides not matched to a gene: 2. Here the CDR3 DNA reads TGTGCCTGGAGGACTAGCGGGAGGATCACCGGGGAGCTGTTTTTT. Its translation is CAWRTSGRITGELFF.

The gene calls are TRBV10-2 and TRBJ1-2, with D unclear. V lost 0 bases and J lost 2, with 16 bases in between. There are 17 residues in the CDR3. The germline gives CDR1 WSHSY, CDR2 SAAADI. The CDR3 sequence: CASSESNKEASNYGYTF. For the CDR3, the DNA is TGCGCCAGCAGTGAGTCGAATAAGGAGGCCTCGAACTATGGCTACACCTTC.

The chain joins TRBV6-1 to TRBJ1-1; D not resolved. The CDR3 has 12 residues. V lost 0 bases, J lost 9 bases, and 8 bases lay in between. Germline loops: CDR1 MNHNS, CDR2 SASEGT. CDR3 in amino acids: CASSEARDKAFF. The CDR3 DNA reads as TGTGCCAGCAGTGAAGCACGGGATAAAGCTTTCTTT.

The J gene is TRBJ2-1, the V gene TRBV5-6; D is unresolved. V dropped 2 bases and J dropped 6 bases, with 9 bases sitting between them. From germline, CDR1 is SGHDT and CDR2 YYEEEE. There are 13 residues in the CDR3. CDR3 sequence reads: CASSFTRSNEQFF. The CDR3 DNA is TGTGCCAGCAGCTTTACGAGGAGCAATGAGCAGTTCTTC.

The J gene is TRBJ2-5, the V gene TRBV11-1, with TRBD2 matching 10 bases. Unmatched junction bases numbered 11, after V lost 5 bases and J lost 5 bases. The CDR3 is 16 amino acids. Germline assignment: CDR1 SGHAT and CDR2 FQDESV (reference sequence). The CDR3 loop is CASSESGRAFWETQYF. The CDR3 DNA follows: TGTGCCAGCAGCGAGAGCGGGAGGGCCTTCTGGGAGACCCAGTACTTC.

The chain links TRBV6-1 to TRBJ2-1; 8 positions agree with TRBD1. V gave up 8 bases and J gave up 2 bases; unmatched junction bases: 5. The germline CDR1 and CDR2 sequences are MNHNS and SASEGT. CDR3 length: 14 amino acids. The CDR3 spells CASLPGQAYNEQFF. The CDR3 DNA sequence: TGTGCCAGCTTACCGGGACAGGCCTACAATGAGCAGTTCTTC.

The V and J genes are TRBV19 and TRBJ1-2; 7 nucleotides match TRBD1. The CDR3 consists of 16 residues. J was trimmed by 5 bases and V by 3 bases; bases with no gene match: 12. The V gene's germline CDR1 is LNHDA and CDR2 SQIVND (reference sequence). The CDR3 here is CASSMSQGQVFYGYTF. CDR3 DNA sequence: TGTGCCAGTAGTATGAGCCAAGGACAGGTCTTTTATGGCTACACCTTC.